Below, 13 T cell receptor beta chains from the same sample are listed, as sequenced in a study of CD4 T cells in relation to SARS-CoV-2 and coronaviruses. Repertoires were generated with immunoSEQ multiplex PCR, while TCRdb's copy carries only in-frame clones and drops some. The sample lists about 56,000 clones; about 91% were seen once. Specimen: naive CD4+ T cells from PBMCs. Subset here: naive CD4+ T cells isolated by negative enrichment. These receptor sequences come from an adult with COVID-19.

The chain joins TRBV7-2 to TRBJ2-1; D is perhaps TRBD2 (6 bases). V was cut by 0 bases and J by 8 bases, with 8 bases left in between. Germline V gives CDR1 SGHTA, CDR2 FQGNSA. This CDR3 has 13 residues. The CDR3 reads CASSLARDYEQFF. Here the CDR3 DNA reads TGTGCCAGCAGCTTAGCTCGGGACTATGAGCAGTTCTTC.

A single count supports this clone. The chain couples TRBV15 to TRBJ2-3; unclear D gene. CDR1 and CDR2 (germline): LNHNV, YYDKDF (reference sequence). With 2 bases removed from V and 3 bases from J, the gap between germline ends came to 0 bases. The CDR3 is made up of 11 amino acids. The CDR3 sequence: CATSRTDTQYF. CDR3 nucleotide sequence: TGTGCCACCAGCAGAACAGATACGCAGTATTTT.

This chain links TRBV5-1 with TRBJ2-3, with 10 bases lining up with TRBD2. CDR1 SGHRS and CDR2 YFSETQ come from the germline V gene. Trimming removed 6 bases from V and 4 bases from J; junction bases left unmatched: 8. The CDR3 has 15 residues. The CDR3 sequence is CASTEQAGGPDTQYF. The DNA of the CDR3 is TGCGCCAGCACCGAACAAGCGGGAGGGCCAGATACGCAGTATTTT.

J is TRBJ2-5 and V is TRBV7-8; no definite D call. The germline CDR1 and CDR2 sequences are SGHVS and FQNEAQ. Between the trimmed V and J ends, which lost 2 bases and 5 bases, there was a span of 12 bases. This CDR3 is 14 amino acids long. The CDR3, as DNA: TGTGCCAGCAGCTTATTTCAACCCGGGGAGACCCAGTACTTC. Translating gives CASSLFQPGETQYF.

The chain recombines TRBV29-1 with TRBJ2-4; tentative D call: TRBD2 (7 bases). Germline CDR1 is SQVTM and CDR2 is ANQGSEA. CDR3 length: 12 amino acids. Trimming shortened V by 6 bases and J by 8 bases, and 14 bases separated the two germline ends. CDR3 DNA: TGCAGCGTACCGGAGGGGGGGGACATTCAGTACTTC. As protein: CSVPEGGDIQYF.

The chain employs TRBV5-4 and TRBJ2-3; D remains unclear. Germline values: CDR1 SGHNT, CDR2 YYREEE (reference sequence). V was trimmed by 7 bases and J by 0 bases, leaving 12 bases between them. The CDR3 sequence is 14 residues long. CDR3 nucleotides: TGTGCCAGCTCCAGCGACCCTAGCACAGATACGCAGTATTTT. Translation: CASSSDPSTDTQYF.

The V and J genes are TRBV19 and TRBJ2-7; the D is unclear. The CDR3 totals 14 residues. V gave up 0 bases and J gave up 5 bases, with 11 bases separating them. CDR1 is LNHDA, CDR2 SQIVND, per germline (reference sequence). CDR3 in DNA: TGTGCCAGTAGTATAGATCTCGGCGGCGACGAGCAGTACTTC. It yields the protein CASSIDLGGDEQYF.

As concerns this clone: The germline gene is not matched at one end of the junction; a read error may be the cause. The chain uses TRBV9 and TRBJ2-3, with D perhaps matching TRBD1 (6 bases). The germline CDR1 and CDR2 sequences are SGDLS and YYNGEE. The CDR3 runs 15 residues. The CDR3 region has the DNA TGTGCCAGCAGCGTAGTTGGACAGAGCACAGATGCGCAGTATTTT. This sequence encodes CASSVVGQSTDAQYF.

The V and J genes are TRBV11-2 and TRBJ2-2; maybe TRBD2 (6 bases). The CDR3 extends over 15 amino acids. V lost 1 base, J lost 5 bases, and 11 bases lay in between. Germline CDR1 reads SGHAT; CDR2 reads FQNNGV. CDR3 in DNA: TGTGCCAGCAGCTTAGCGGGGGTTGGGACCGGGGAGCTGTTTTTT. Its translation: CASSLAGVGTGELFF.

The chain links TRBV6-2 or TRBV6-3 to TRBJ2-1; TRBD2 aligns across 7 bases. The germline CDR1 and CDR2 sequences are MNHEY and SVGEGT. V shed 0 bases, J shed 7 bases, and the junction held 6 bases outside the gene matches. This CDR3 region has 15 residues. The chain's CDR3 is CASSYSAGALNEQFF. The CDR3, as DNA: TGTGCCAGCAGTTACTCGGCGGGAGCTCTGAATGAGCAGTTCTTC.

This chain links TRBV15 with TRBJ2-5, with TRBD2 as a possible D gene (6 bases). The CDR3 extends over 13 amino acids. The V gene lost 1 base and the J gene lost 8 bases, with 11 bases spanning the gap. Germline V gene sequence: CDR1 LNHNV, CDR2 YYDKDF (reference sequence). CDR3 sequence reads: CATSRGGEGTQYF. In DNA, the CDR3 is TGTGCCACCAGCAGAGGCGGGGAAGGAACCCAGTACTTC.

The chain uses TRBV28 and TRBJ2-2; 13 bases are shared with TRBD2. The CDR3 runs to 18 residues. Trimming at V came to 3 bases and at J to 4 bases, leaving 8 bases not matched to a gene. Germline V gene lookup returns CDR1 MDHEN and CDR2 SYDVKM. CDR3 in DNA: TGTGCCAGCAGTTTGTGGACTAGCGGGAGAGGGGGCACCGGGGAGCTGTTTTTT. Translating it yields CASSLWTSGRGGTGELFF.

This clone has only one observation. The chain combines TRBV2 with TRBJ1-6; 8 bases match TRBD1. Trimming took 7 bases from V and 0 from J; bases not matched to a gene: 8. Germline V gene sequence: CDR1 SNHLY, CDR2 FYNNEI. This CDR3 has 17 amino acids. This CDR3 reads CASNPGQGDSYNSPLHF. CDR3 nucleotide sequence: TGTGCCAGCAATCCAGGACAGGGAGACTCCTATAATTCACCCCTCCACTTT.